These T cell receptor beta chains were read from a single sample in a study of OX40 agonist ivuxolimab in advanced cancers. Sequencing used immunoSEQ multiplex PCR; TCRdb keeps in-frame clones, though not all of them. Counted here are approximately 94,000 clones, roughly 90% occurring once; the ten biggest clones make up 3.4%. The sequenced sample was CD4+ or CD8+ T cells sorted from blood, obtained in a trial of the OX40 agonist ivuxolimab. The receptors derive from an adult with an advanced solid tumor such as melanoma, head and neck, liver or kidney cancer. Each CDR3 is given with its conserved first and last residue. Each record gives: V gene, J gene, D gene, clone size, CDR3 protein, CDR3 DNA. A D gene is named only where the DNA matches it firmly. Clone size is stated in some rows and not others, as once, few, many or a class when expanded.

V gene: TRBV9
J gene: TRBJ2-1
D gene: .
clone size: .
CDR3 protein: CASSDLETSYNEQFF
CDR3 DNA: TGTGCCAGCAGCGACCTTGAGACTAGCTACAATGAGCAGTTCTTC

V gene: TRBV29-1
J gene: TRBJ2-3
D gene: .
clone size: .
CDR3 protein: CSVEEGWGRTDTQYF
CDR3 DNA: TGCAGCGTTGAAGAGGGGTGGGGGAGGACAGATACGCAGTATTTT

V gene: TRBV6-1
J gene: TRBJ1-2
D gene: .
clone size: .
CDR3 protein: CASSELWDGYTF
CDR3 DNA: TGTGCCAGCAGTGAGTTGTGGGATGGCTACACCTTC

V gene: TRBV7-9
J gene: TRBJ1-2
D gene: .
clone size: .
CDR3 protein: CASSPSGRGGYTF
CDR3 DNA: TGTGCCAGCAGCCCTAGCGGGCGTGGCGGCTACACCTTC

V gene: TRBV18
J gene: TRBJ1-1
D gene: .
clone size: .
CDR3 protein: CASSHLDTMNTEAFF
CDR3 DNA: TGTGCCAGCTCACACCTAGACACCATGAACACTGAAGCTTTCTTT

V gene: TRBV4-1
J gene: TRBJ2-1
D gene: TRBD2
clone size: .
CDR3 protein: CASSPRLAGGRENEQFF
CDR3 DNA: TGCGCCAGCAGCCCCCGACTAGCGGGAGGGCGTGAGAATGAGCAGTTCTTC

V gene: TRBV30
J gene: TRBJ2-1
D gene: .
clone size: .
CDR3 protein: CACRESLTYNEQFF
CDR3 DNA: TGTGCCTGTCGGGAGAGCCTTACTTACAATGAGCAGTTCTTC

V gene: TRBV28
J gene: TRBJ2-7
D gene: .
clone size: once
CDR3 protein: CASSTGGWYEQYF
CDR3 DNA: TGTGCCAGCAGTACTGGGGGGTGGTACGAGCAGTACTTC

V gene: TRBV12-5
J gene: TRBJ2-5
D gene: .
clone size: .
CDR3 protein: CASGVDRETQYF
CDR3 DNA: TGTGCTAGTGGAGTCGACAGGGAGACCCAGTACTTC

V gene: TRBV9
J gene: TRBJ2-1
D gene: .
clone size: .
CDR3 protein: CASSGNGGRQFF
CDR3 DNA: TGTGCCAGCAGCGGCAACGGGGGTAGGCAGTTCTTC

V gene: TRBV5-1
J gene: TRBJ2-5
D gene: .
clone size: .
CDR3 protein: CASSVTGGQETQYF
CDR3 DNA: TGCGCCAGCAGCGTGACAGGTGGGCAAGAGACCCAGTACTTC